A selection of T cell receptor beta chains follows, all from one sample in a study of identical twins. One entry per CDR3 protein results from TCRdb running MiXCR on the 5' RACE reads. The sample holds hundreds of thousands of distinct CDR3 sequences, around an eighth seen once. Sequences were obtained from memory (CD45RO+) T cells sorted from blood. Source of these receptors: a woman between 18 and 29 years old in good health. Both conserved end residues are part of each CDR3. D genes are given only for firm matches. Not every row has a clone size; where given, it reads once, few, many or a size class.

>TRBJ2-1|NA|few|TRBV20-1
TGCAGTGCTGAAGCCCCAGGGCAGTTCTTC
CSAEAPGQFF
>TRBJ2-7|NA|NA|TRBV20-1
TGCAGTGCCGAAGGGCAGGGCTACGAGCAGTACTTC
CSAEGQGYEQYF
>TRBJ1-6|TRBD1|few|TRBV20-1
TGCAGTGCTAGTCCCTCGCAGGGGGGAATTAATTCACCCCTCCACTTT
CSASPSQGGINSPLHF
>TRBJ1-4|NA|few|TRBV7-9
TGTGCCAGCAGCCCTCAGGCGGGGGAAAAACTGTTTTTT
CASSPQAGEKLFF
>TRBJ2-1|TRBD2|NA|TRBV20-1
TGCAGTGCTAGAGGCGGGACTAGCGGGAGCAATGAGCAGTTCTTC
CSARGGTSGSNEQFF
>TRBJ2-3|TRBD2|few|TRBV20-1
TGCAGTGCTCCCGAAACCTTCCTAGCGGGGGGCACAGATACGCAGTATTTT
CSAPETFLAGGTDTQYF
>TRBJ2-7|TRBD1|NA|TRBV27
TGTGCCAGCAGTTCCCAACCGAATCGGGACAGGGGCTCTGGGAAAAGCTCCTACGAGCAGTACTTC
CASSSQPNRDRGSGKSSYEQYF
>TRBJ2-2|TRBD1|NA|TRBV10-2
TGCGCCAGCAGGCAGGGGGCGAACACCGGGGAGCTGTTTTTT
CASRQGANTGELFF
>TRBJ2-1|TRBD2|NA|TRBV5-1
TGCGCCAGCAGCTGGACTAGCGGGAGGAGTTCGAATGAGCAGTTCTTC
CASSWTSGRSSNEQFF
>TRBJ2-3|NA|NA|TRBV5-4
TGTGCCAGCAGCACGGGACAGATTGCGGGGACGCAGTATTTT
CASSTGQIAGTQYF
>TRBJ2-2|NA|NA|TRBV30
TGTGCCTGGAGTGGATCGGGGACCGGGGAGCTGTTTTTT
CAWSGSGTGELFF
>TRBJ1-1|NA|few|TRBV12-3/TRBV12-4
TGTGCCAGCGGTATGGGCTCTGAAGCTTTCTTT
CASGMGSEAFF
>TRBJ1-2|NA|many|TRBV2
TGTGCCAGCAGATCAGACGGACGGGTTTGGACCTTC
CASRSDGRVWTF
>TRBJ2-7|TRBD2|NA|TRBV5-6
TGTGCCAGCAGCTTGGTCGCTAGCGGGGGACAAGAGCAGTACTTC
CASSLVASGGQEQYF
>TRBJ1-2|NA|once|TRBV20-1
TGCAGTGCTAGAGGCGGGGGGGGAGCACAGATTTCCCTCTATGGCTACACCTTC
CSARGGGGAQISLYGYTF
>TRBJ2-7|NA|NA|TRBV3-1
TGTGCCAGCAGCCACCGTAACACAGGGGAGGGAATCTACGAGCAGTACTTC
CASSHRNTGEGIYEQYF
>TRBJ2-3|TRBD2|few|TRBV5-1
TGCGCCAGCGTAGCGGGGGGCACCACAGATACGCAGTATTTT
CASVAGGTTDTQYF
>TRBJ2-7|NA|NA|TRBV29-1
TGCAGCGTGAGGCCGGGACACTTCTACGAGCAGTACTTC
CSVRPGHFYEQYF
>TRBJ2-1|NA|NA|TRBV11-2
TGTGCCAGCAGCTTAGCGGGGGTGGAGAATGAGCAGTTCTTC
CASSLAGVENEQFF
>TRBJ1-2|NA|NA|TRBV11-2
TGTGCCAGCAGCTTAGAGCCGGGACTCTATGGCTACACCTTC
CASSLEPGLYGYTF
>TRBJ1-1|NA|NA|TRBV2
TGTGCCAGCAGTGAACACAGTTACACTGAAGCTTTCTTT
CASSEHSYTEAFF
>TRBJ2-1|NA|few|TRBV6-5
TGTGCCAGCAGTTACGATAGGGTACAAAACAATGAGCAGTTCTTC
CASSYDRVQNNEQFF
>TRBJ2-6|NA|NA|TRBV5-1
TGCGCCAGCAGTGATCATGGGGCCAACGTCCTGACTTTC
CASSDHGANVLTF
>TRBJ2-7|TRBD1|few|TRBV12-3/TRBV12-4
TGTGCCAGCAGTTTCGTACAGGGGTATTCCTACGAGCAGTACTTC
CASSFVQGYSYEQYF
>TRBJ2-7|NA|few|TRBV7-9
TGTGCCAGCAGCTTACATTCGGCATTCGGCGGCGAGCAGTACTTC
CASSLHSAFGGEQYF
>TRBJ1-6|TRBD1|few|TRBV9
TGTGCCAGCAGCGTTGGCAGGGGGCCGAATTCACCCCTCCACTTT
CASSVGRGPNSPLHF
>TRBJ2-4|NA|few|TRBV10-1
TGCGCCAGCAGTGAGTGGCAAAACCCCAACATTCAGTACTTC
CASSEWQNPNIQYF
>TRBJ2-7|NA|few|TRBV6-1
TGTGCCAGCAGCAGGGGTCTACCCCGCGAGCAGTACTTC
CASSRGLPREQYF
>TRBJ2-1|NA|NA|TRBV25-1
TGTGCCAGCAGGGACACCGCTCCGGGGCCAAGGTGGAATGAGCAGTTCTTC
CASRDTAPGPRWNEQFF
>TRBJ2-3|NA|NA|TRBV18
TGTGCCAGCTCACCCCCAGGGAGGCCCGCAGATACGCAGTATTTT
CASSPPGRPADTQYF
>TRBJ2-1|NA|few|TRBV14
TGTGCCAGCAGCCAAGGTGGCGGTTCCTACAATGAGCAGTTCTTC
CASSQGGGSYNEQFF
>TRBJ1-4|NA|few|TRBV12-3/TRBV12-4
TGTGCCAGCAGTTTCGAGGTGGAAAAACTGTTTTTT
CASSFEVEKLFF
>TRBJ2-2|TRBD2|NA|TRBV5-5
TGTGCCAGCCGGCGATCTCCTGCGGGAGCCAACACCGGGGAGCTGTTTTTT
CASRRSPAGANTGELFF
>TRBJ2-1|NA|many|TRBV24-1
TGTGCCACCAGTGATCCGACTACTAACAATGAGCAGTTCTTC
CATSDPTTNNEQFF
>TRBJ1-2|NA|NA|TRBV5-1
TGCGCCAGCAGCCCCCCCTCGGCGCACTATGGCTACACCTTC
CASSPPSAHYGYTF
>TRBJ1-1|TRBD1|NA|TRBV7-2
TGTGCCAGCAGCCCCGCATCGACAGGGTATACTGAAGCTTTCTTT
CASSPASTGYTEAFF
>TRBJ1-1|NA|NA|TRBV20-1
TGCAGTGCTAGATCCGCGGGTTTAAACACTGAAGCTTTCTTT
CSARSAGLNTEAFF
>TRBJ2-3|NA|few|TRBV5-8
TGTGCCAGCAGCTTGGGGGTTACGGGAGTGTCAGATACGCAGTATTTT
CASSLGVTGVSDTQYF
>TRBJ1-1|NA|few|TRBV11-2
TGTGCCAGCAGCTTAGATTGGGGGGGCCCCACTGAAGCTTTCTTT
CASSLDWGGPTEAFF
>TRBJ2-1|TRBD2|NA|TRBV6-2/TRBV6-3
TGTGCCAGCAGTTACCGGGAGGGGGAGCAGTTCTTC
CASSYREGEQFF
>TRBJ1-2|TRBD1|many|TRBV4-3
TGCGCCAGCAGCCCTATGTCGACAGGGACTAACTATGGCTACACCTTC
CASSPMSTGTNYGYTF
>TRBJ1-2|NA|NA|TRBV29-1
TGCAGCGTTTTACAGGGATTTAACTATGGCTACACCTTC
CSVLQGFNYGYTF
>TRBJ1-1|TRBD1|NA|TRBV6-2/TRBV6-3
TGTGCCAGCACCCCACCCCGGGGACAGCTGAACACTGAAGCTTTCTTT
CASTPPRGQLNTEAFF
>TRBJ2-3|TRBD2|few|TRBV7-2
TGTGCCAGCAGCTCGGGACTAGCGGGTGCAGATACGCAGTATTTT
CASSSGLAGADTQYF
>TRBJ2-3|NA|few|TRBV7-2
TGTGCCAGCAGTCGCCGGGACGGCCGAGGAGATACGCAGTATTTT
CASSRRDGRGDTQYF
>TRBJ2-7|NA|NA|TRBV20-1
TGCAGTGCTAGTCCATCCCCTGGGGGCCGGCAGTACTTC
CSASPSPGGRQYF
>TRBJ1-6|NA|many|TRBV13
TGTGCCAGCAGCTATAAGTCAGGCTCCTATAATTCACCCCTCCACTTT
CASSYKSGSYNSPLHF
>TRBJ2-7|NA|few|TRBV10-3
TGTGCCATCAGTGAGTCTGCAGGAAAGCGGAGCTCCTACGAGCAGTACTTC
CAISESAGKRSSYEQYF